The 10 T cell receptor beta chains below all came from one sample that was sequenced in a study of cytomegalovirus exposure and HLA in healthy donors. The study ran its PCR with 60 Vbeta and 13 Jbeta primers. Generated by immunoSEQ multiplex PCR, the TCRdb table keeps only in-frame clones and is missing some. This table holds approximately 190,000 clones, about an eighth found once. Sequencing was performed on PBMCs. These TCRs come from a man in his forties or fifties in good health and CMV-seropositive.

As DNA, the CDR3 is TGTGCCCTTTGCCCGGGACAGGTTCGCTCCTACGAGCAGTACGTC. Protein: CALCPGQVRSYEQYV. The chain carries TRBV6-5 and TRBJ2-7; 8 bases are shared with TRBD1. Germline V gene data show CDR1 as MNHEY and CDR2 as SVGAGI. V was clipped by 11 bases and J by 0 bases; unmatched bases: 12. The CDR3 loop spans 15 amino acids.

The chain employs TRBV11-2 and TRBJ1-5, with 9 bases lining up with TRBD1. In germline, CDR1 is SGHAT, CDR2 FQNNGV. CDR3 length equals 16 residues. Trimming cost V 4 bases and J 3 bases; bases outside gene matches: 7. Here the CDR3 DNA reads TGTGCCAGCAGCTCAAACGGACAGGGGTCCAATCAGCCCCAGCATTTT. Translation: CASSSNGQGSNQPQHF. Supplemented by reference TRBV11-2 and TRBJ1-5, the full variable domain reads EAGVAQSPRYKIIEKRQSVAFWCNPISGHATLYWYQQILGQGPKLLIQFQNNGVVDDSQLPKDRFSAERLKGVDSTLKIQPAKLEDSAVYLCASSSNGQGSNQPQHFGDGTRLSIL.

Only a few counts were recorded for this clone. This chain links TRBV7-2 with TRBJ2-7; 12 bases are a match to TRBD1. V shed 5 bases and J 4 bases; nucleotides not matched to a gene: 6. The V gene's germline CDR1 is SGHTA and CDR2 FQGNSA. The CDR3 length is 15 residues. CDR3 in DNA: TGTGCCAGCAGCGTCGGGACAGGGGGCGCGTACGAGCAGTACGTC. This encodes CASSVGTGGAYEQYV.

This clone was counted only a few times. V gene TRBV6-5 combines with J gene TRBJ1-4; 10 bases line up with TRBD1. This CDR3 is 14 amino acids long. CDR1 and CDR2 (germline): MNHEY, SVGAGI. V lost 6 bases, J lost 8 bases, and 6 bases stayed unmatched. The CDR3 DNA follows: TGTGCCAGCAGAAAGGGACAGGGGACCGAAAAACTGTTTTTT. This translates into CASRKGQGTEKLFF.

The CDR3: CASSSRRGPSYNSPLHF. CDR3 bases: TGTGCCAGTAGCAGCCGCAGGGGGCCCTCCTATAATTCACCCCTCCACTTT. This chain links TRBV19 with TRBJ1-6; the match to TRBD1 covers 8 bases. V lost 6 bases to trimming and J lost 0 bases; unmatched junction nucleotides: 7. The germline gives CDR1 LNHDA, CDR2 SQIVND (reference sequence). This CDR3 is built from 17 residues.

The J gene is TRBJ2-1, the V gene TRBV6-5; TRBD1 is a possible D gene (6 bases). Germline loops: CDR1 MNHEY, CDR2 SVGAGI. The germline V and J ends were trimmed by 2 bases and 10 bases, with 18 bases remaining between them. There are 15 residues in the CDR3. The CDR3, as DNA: TGTGCCAGCAGTTACCCCGCCAGGGGCATTTGGGAGCAGTTCTTC. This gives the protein CASSYPARGIWEQFF.

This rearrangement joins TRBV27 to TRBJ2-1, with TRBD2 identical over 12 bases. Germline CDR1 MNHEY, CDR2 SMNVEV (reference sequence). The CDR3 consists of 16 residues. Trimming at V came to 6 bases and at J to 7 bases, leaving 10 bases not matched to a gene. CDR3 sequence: CASSRRTSGVRNEQFF. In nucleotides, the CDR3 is TGTGCCAGCAGCAGACGGACTAGCGGGGTAAGGAATGAGCAGTTCTTC.

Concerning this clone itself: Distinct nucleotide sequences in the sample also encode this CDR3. The CDR3 spells CASSLTGRGYTF. CDR3 bases: TGTGCCAGCAGTCTGACAGGGAGGGGCTACACCTTC. The chain joins TRBV27 to TRBJ1-2; TRBD1 matches at 7 bases. The V and J ends lost 5 bases and 8 bases, in that order; junction bases with no gene match: 5. Germline V gene sequence: CDR1 MNHEY, CDR2 SMNVEV (reference sequence). This CDR3 is built from 12 residues.

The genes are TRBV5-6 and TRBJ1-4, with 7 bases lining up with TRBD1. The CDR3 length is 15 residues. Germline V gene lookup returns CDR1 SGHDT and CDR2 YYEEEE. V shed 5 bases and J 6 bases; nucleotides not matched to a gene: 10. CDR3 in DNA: TGTGCCAGCAGTAAATACGACAGGGAAGATGAAAAACTGTTTTTT. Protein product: CASSKYDREDEKLFF.

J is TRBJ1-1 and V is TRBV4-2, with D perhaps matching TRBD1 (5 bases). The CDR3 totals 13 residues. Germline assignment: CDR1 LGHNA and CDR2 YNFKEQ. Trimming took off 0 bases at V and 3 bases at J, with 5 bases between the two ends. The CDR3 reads CASSQEGHTEAFF. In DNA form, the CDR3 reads TGTGCCAGCAGCCAAGAGGGGCACACTGAAGCTTTCTTT.